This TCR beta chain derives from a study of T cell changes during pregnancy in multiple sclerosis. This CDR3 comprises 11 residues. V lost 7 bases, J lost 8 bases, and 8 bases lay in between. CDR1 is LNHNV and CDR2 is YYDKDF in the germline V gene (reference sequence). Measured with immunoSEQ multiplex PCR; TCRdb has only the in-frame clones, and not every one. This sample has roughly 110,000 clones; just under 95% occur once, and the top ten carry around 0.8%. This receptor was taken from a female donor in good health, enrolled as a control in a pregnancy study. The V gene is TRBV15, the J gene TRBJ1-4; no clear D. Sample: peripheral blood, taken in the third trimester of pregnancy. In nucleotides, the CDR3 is TGTGCCACCAAAAATCAAGAAAAACTGTTTTTT. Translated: CATKNQEKLFF.